The 23 T cell receptor beta chains given below trace back to one sample, sequenced in a study of T cells after somatic rescue of genetic block. Assay: immunoSEQ multiplex PCR; the TCRdb copy retains only in-frame clones and omits some. The sample contains under 150,000 clones, 85% to 95% of which appear only once. The sample was peripheral blood mononuclear cells (PBMCs). Receptor source: a woman in her late teens or twenties.

In this sample, this clone turned up a few times. The chain employs TRBV19 and TRBJ2-2, with TRBD1 matching 10 bases. Trimming at V came to 5 bases and at J to 4 bases, leaving 7 bases not matched to a gene. The CDR3 loop spans 16 amino acids. In germline, CDR1 is LNHDA, CDR2 SQIVND (reference sequence). In nucleotides, the CDR3 is TGTGCCAGTAGTTTTGACAGGGGGCTTACCACCGGGGAGCTGTTTTTT. Its protein product is CASSFDRGLTTGELFF.

V is TRBV2 and J is TRBJ2-7; D is ambiguous. Germline lookup yields CDR1 SNHLY and CDR2 FYNNEI. V was trimmed by 6 bases and J by 3 bases, leaving 9 bases between them. The CDR3 consists of 12 residues. The CDR3 nucleotides are TGTGCCAGCAGGCTGATATTCTACGAGCAGTACTTC. Its translation is CASRLIFYEQYF.

This clone was seen once. This chain joins TRBV7-9 and TRBJ1-1; unclear D gene. The germline V gene encodes CDR1 SEHNR and CDR2 FQNEAQ (reference sequence). Trimming cost V 4 bases and J 1 base, with 13 bases left between them. This CDR3 is built from 15 residues. In DNA form, the CDR3 reads TGTGCCAGCAGCTCGAGAAGGGTTGGGAACACTGAAGCTTTCTTT. The encoded protein is CASSSRRVGNTEAFF. Full variable domain (rest looked up from reference TRBV7-9 and TRBJ1-1): DTGVSQNPRHKITKRGQNVTFRCDPISEHNRLYWYRQTLGQGPEFLTYFQNEAQLEKSRLLSDRFSAERPKGSFSTLEIQRTEQGDSAMYLCASSSRRVGNTEAFFGQGTRLTVV.

This clone is a singleton in its sample. V and J are TRBV18 and TRBJ2-7; D might be TRBD1 or TRBD2, each matching 6 bases. Germline V gene lookup returns CDR1 KGHSH and CDR2 LQKENI. Trimming shortened V by 3 bases and J by 4 bases, and 13 bases separated the two germline ends. CDR3 length equals 14 residues. The CDR3 here is CASSPREGGYEQYF. As DNA, the CDR3 is TGTGCCAGCTCACCCCGAGAAGGGGGGTACGAGCAGTACTTC.

V gene TRBV25-1 combines with J gene TRBJ1-4; D is possibly TRBD1 (5 bases). Germline CDR1 reads MGHDK; CDR2 reads SYGVNS. Deletions cut 8 bases from V and 8 bases from J, with 12 bases between. CDR3 length: 12 residues. The CDR3 here is CASREGDEKLFF. The CDR3 DNA is TGTGCCAGCCGGGAAGGGGACGAAAAACTGTTTTTT.

This chain uses TRBV5-6 with TRBJ2-3, with 7 nucleotides matching TRBD2. Germline CDR1 SGHDT, CDR2 YYEEEE. With V trimmed by 3 bases and J by 0 bases, 13 bases remained unmatched. The CDR3 has 18 residues. The CDR3 DNA sequence: TGTGCCAGCAGCTCAACCTCCCCGACTAGCATGAGCACAGATACGCAGTATTTT. Residues: CASSSTSPTSMSTDTQYF.

The CDR3 nucleotides read TGCGCCAGCAGCTTGGGTGTCAGGGTCCCAGATACGCAGTATTTT. Translation gives CASSLGVRVPDTQYF. The chain employs TRBV5-1 and TRBJ2-3; possibly TRBD1 for D (5 bases). V lost 0 bases to trimming and J lost 4 bases, with 12 bases between them. The CDR3 loop spans 15 amino acids. Germline V CDR1 and CDR2: SGHRS, YFSETQ.

The rearrangement joins TRBV6-5 to TRBJ2-7, with TRBD1 identical over 7 bases. From germline, CDR1 is MNHEY and CDR2 SVGAGI. This CDR3 comprises 13 residues. The ends lost 11 bases at V and 0 bases at J; junction bases unmatched: 7. The CDR3 loop is CAVGQVSSYEQYF. DNA of the CDR3: TGTGCCGTCGGACAGGTGAGCTCCTACGAGCAGTACTTC.

The gene calls are TRBV7-3 and TRBJ2-7; maybe TRBD2 (6 bases). The CDR3 extends over 15 amino acids. The ends were cut back, 3 bases at V and 0 bases at J, with 12 bases in the middle. CDR1 and CDR2 from the germline V gene are SGHTA and FQGTGA. The CDR3 nucleotides are TGTGCCAGCAGCTTCGACGGAGGGGCCTCCTACGAGCAGTACTTC. Translated: CASSFDGGASYEQYF.

The chain recombines TRBV7-6 with TRBJ2-2, with TRBD2 matching over 9 bases. In germline, CDR1 is SGHVS, CDR2 FNYEAQ. The CDR3 is made up of 16 amino acids. J was trimmed by 3 bases and V by 5 bases; bases with no gene match: 7. This CDR3 reads CASSIGSGGYTGELFF. CDR3 bases: TGTGCCAGCAGCATCGGTAGCGGGGGATACACCGGGGAGCTGTTTTTT.

CDR3 protein: CASSQRGGLLNSYEQYF. CDR3 in DNA: TGCGCCAGCAGCCAGCGGGGGGGCCTGCTGAACTCCTACGAGCAGTACTTC. This chain links TRBV4-1 with TRBJ2-7; 9 bases match TRBD2. The length of the CDR3 is 17 residues. The junction had 9 bases not matched to a gene; V was cut back by 3 bases and J by 0 bases. Germline CDR1 reads MGHRA; CDR2 reads YSYEKL.

The gene calls are TRBV5-1 and TRBJ1-4; 7 bases align to TRBD1. There are 15 residues in the CDR3. The V gene end was trimmed by 1 base and the J gene end by 7 bases; junction bases not matched to a gene: 7. The germline gives CDR1 SGHRS, CDR2 YFSETQ. CDR3 in DNA: TGCGCCAGCAGCTTGAGCAAAGGGGGCGTTGAAAAACTGTTTTTT. This codes for CASSLSKGGVEKLFF.

This clone has just a few counts. The chain links TRBV2 to TRBJ2-4; D perhaps matches TRBD1 (5 bases). Germline V CDR1 and CDR2: SNHLY, FYNNEI. Trimming stripped 5 bases from V and 8 bases from J, with 13 bases between. The CDR3 has 13 amino acids. CDR3 sequence (DNA): TGTGCCAGCAGTCCTGAGGAAGGGGACATTCAGTACTTC. It is translated as CASSPEEGDIQYF.

This chain links TRBV6-5 with TRBJ1-1, with 7 bases fitting TRBD1. The CDR3 runs to 15 residues. V lost 6 bases to trimming and J lost 1 base; unmatched junction nucleotides: 8. The germline V gene has CDR1 MNHEY and CDR2 SVGAGI. The CDR3 coding sequence is TGTGCCAGCAGCCCACCCCGGGACAGGAACACTGAAGCTTTCTTT. It encodes CASSPPRDRNTEAFF.

The chain uses TRBV2 and TRBJ1-3; tentative D call: TRBD1 (5 bases). CDR1 SNHLY and CDR2 FYNNEI come from the germline V gene. The V and J ends lost 4 bases and 3 bases respectively, with 10 bases between them. The CDR3 sequence is 14 residues long. The CDR3 here is CASSAQADGNTIYF. The CDR3 DNA reads TGTGCCAGCAGTGCACAGGCTGATGGAAACACCATATATTTT.

The J gene is TRBJ1-2, the V gene TRBV7-9, with D perhaps matching TRBD1 (6 bases). This CDR3 has 14 residues. Germline V gene lookup returns CDR1 SEHNR and CDR2 FQNEAQ (reference sequence). The V gene lost 1 base and the J gene lost 4 bases, with 10 bases spanning the gap. The CDR3 nucleotides read TGTGCCAGCAGCTTAGGACAGGATTCCTATGGCTACACCTTC. This codes for CASSLGQDSYGYTF.

The chain carries TRBV11-2 and TRBJ2-5, with D perhaps TRBD1 (6 bases). The V end lost 1 base, the J end lost 5 bases, and 11 bases lay between the germline ends. Per germline, CDR1 SGHAT and CDR2 FQNNGV. This CDR3 has 14 amino acids. The CDR3 DNA reads TGTGCCAGCAGCTTAGCACCAAGGGGGGAGACCCAGTACTTC. Translating it yields CASSLAPRGETQYF.

V usage is TRBV12-2 and J usage is TRBJ2-5; the table assigns TRBD2, which was not confirmed against the DNA. TRBV12-2 is a documented pseudogene. The CDR3 extends over 19 amino acids. CDR3 DNA sequence: TGTGCAAGTCGCTTAGGACTGTTCGGACTAGCGGGGTTTAAAGAGACCCAGTACTTC. Translated, it gives CASRLGLFGLAGFKETQYF.

As DNA, the CDR3 is TGTGCCAGTAGTATCGTCCCCGGGTTGCAAAACATTCAGTACTTC. Its translation: CASSIVPGLQNIQYF. The rearrangement uses TRBV19 and TRBJ2-4, with D unclear. Germline V gene sequence: CDR1 LNHDA, CDR2 SQIVND (reference sequence). V was clipped by 3 bases and J by 5 bases, with 14 bases between them. The CDR3 totals 15 residues.

V usage is TRBV30 and J usage is TRBJ1-4, with D unclear. V was cut by 2 bases and J by 6 bases, with 13 bases left in between. The CDR3 runs 14 residues. Germline CDR1 reads GTSNPN; CDR2 reads SVGIG (reference sequence). The CDR3: CAWSRYGSDEKLFF. CDR3 DNA sequence: TGTGCCTGGAGTCGTTACGGTTCGGATGAAAAACTGTTTTTT.

This chain links TRBV2 with TRBJ1-1, with 8 nucleotides matching TRBD1. The V gene end was trimmed by 11 bases and the J gene end by 5 bases; junction bases not matched to a gene: 16. Germline V CDR1 and CDR2: SNHLY, FYNNEI. The length of the CDR3 is 15 residues. For the CDR3, the DNA is TGTGCCGCCCGAGGACAGGGACTGACAGGAACTGAAGCTTTCTTT. The encoded protein is CAARGQGLTGTEAFF.

This chain connects TRBV30 to TRBJ1-1; TRBD1 is a possible D gene (5 bases). The germline V and J ends were trimmed by 5 bases and 5 bases, with 6 bases remaining between them. From germline, CDR1 is GTSNPN and CDR2 SVGIG (reference sequence). This CDR3 has 10 residues. CDR3 sequence: CAWRTTEAFF. CDR3 nucleotides: TGTGCCTGGCGGACAACTGAAGCTTTCTTT.

The chain is built from TRBV6-1 and TRBJ1-5; D call uncertain. Per germline, CDR1 MNHNS and CDR2 SASEGT. The CDR3 has 15 amino acids. V was clipped by 5 bases and J by 0 bases, with 11 bases between them. Written as DNA, the CDR3 is TGTGCCAGCAGTCACGTACAGAATAGCAATCAGCCCCAGCATTTT. It encodes CASSHVQNSNQPQHF.